This TCR beta chain was profiled in a study of beta chain features in type 1 diabetes. On this clone: The antigen remains unidentified.

The CDR3 length is 14 residues. Germline lookup yields CDR1 MDHEN and CDR2 SYDVKM. V dropped 5 bases and J dropped 5; count of bases not matched to a gene: 7. Reverse transcribing all isolated RNA meant expressed TCRB transcripts were sequenced. The table came from immunoSEQ multiplex PCR; TCRdb's copy has only in-frame clones and leaves some out. The repertoire consists of hundreds of thousands of clones, with 7% to 10% occurring once and the leading ten covering 1%. Via the markers CD45RO/CCR7/CD25/CD127/CD95/CD27, stem cell-like memory, regulatory, central memory and naive CD4+ cells were sorted. General study points: Sampled from patients, naive, central memory and Treg TCRB repertoires appeared more similar than those sampled from healthy donors. VDJ junctions in type 1 diabetes patients carried more deletions and fewer insertions. Type 1 diabetes patients had moderately but significantly shorter TCRB CDR3s in all four CD4+ subsets.

The chain is built from TRBV28 and TRBJ2-7; 9 nucleotides match TRBD1. Sequencing was carried out using central memory CD4+ T cells from blood. The TCR sequence derives from a man aged 30-40 years with type 1 diabetes. CDR3: CASSPGQGSHEQYF. The CDR3 bases are TGTGCCAGCAGTCCGGGACAGGGTAGCCACGAGCAGTACTTC.